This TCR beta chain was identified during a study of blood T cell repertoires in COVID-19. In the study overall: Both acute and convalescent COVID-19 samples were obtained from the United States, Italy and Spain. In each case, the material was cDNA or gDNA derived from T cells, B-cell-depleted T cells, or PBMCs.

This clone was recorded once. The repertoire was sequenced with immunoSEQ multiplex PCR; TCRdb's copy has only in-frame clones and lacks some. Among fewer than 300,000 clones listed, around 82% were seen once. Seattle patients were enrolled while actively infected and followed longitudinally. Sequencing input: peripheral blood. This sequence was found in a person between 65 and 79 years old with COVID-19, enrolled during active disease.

For the CDR3, the DNA is TGTGCCTGGAAGGCACAGGTTTACACTGAAGCTTTCTTT. Translation gives CAWKAQVYTEAFF. The chain employs TRBV30 and TRBJ1-1, with TRBD1 as a possible D gene (5 bases). Germline V gene lookup returns CDR1 GTSNPN and CDR2 SVGIG (reference sequence). The CDR3 runs 13 residues. The V gene lost 4 bases and the J gene lost 3 bases, with 12 bases spanning the gap. The full variable domain, completed using reference TRBV30 and TRBJ1-1, is SQTIHQWPATLVQPVGSPLSLECTVEGTSNPNLYWYRQAAGRGLQLLFYSVGIGQISSEVPQNLSASRPQDRQFILSSKKLLLSDSGFYLCAWKAQVYTEAFFGQGTRLTVV.